The next 22 T cell receptor beta chains were all read from a single sample in a study of CD8 T cells in ankylosing spondylitis. TCRdb analysed the 5' RACE reads with MiXCR anew, one entry per CDR3 protein. The table lists 200,000 to 250,000 distinct CDR3 sequences, more than 25% of them singletons, with 6.6% in the top ten. Sequencing input: blood, either unsorted or a sorted T cell fraction (not recorded which). Source of these receptors: a male donor with ankylosing spondylitis or in good health (not recorded which).

This clonotype occurred many times. The chain links TRBV7-2 to TRBJ2-2; tentative D call: TRBD2 (6 bases). This CDR3 has 15 amino acids. Per the germline V gene, CDR1 is SGHTA and CDR2 is FQGNSA. Trimming shortened V by 7 bases and J by 5 bases, and 17 bases separated the two germline ends. DNA for the CDR3: TGTGCCAGCAACGTGATAGGTAGCGGTACCGGGGAGCTGTTTTTT. It yields the protein CASNVIGSGTGELFF.

This clonotype was found a few times. The V call is TRBV20-1, the J call TRBJ2-1; 11 positions agree with TRBD2. Per the germline V gene, CDR1 is DFQATT and CDR2 is SNEGSKA (reference sequence). CDR3 length equals 15 residues. Trimming took 3 bases from V and 8 from J; bases not matched to a gene: 9. The CDR3: CSARISGRARDEQFF. The CDR3 region has the DNA TGCAGTGCTAGGATTAGCGGGAGGGCCAGGGATGAGCAGTTCTTC.

This clonotype has a count of ten or more. This chain connects TRBV6-1 to TRBJ2-2; TRBD2 might be the D (5 bases). The V gene's germline CDR1 is MNHNS and CDR2 SASEGT. Between the trimmed V and J ends, which lost 4 bases and 0 bases, there was a span of 12 bases. The CDR3 consists of 16 residues. CDR3 nucleotide sequence: TGTGCCAGCAGTGGAAGAGCGGTTGCGAACACCGGGGAGCTGTTTTTT. Encoded protein: CASSGRAVANTGELFF.

This clonotype was detected ten times or more. This chain joins TRBV3-1 and TRBJ1-2; D remains unclear. Germline V gene lookup returns CDR1 LGHDT and CDR2 YNNKEL (reference sequence). CDR3 length: 15 residues. The V gene lost 3 bases and the J gene lost 2 bases, with 13 bases spanning the gap. CDR3 protein: CASSQSRLVNYGYTF. The DNA for the CDR3 is TGTGCCAGCAGCCAGAGTCGGCTTGTCAACTATGGCTACACCTTC.

The V and J genes are TRBV12-5 and TRBJ2-7, with 7 bases matching TRBD1. The CDR3 is made up of 19 amino acids. Germline V gene sequence: CDR1 LGHNT, CDR2 FRNRAP. After removal of 5 bases from V and 0 bases from J, the junction contained 19 bases not matched to a gene. CDR3 bases: TGTGCTAGTGGTCCCGGGGACAGTGGCCGAAGGACCACCTCCTACGAGCAGTACTTC. As protein: CASGPGDSGRRTTSYEQYF. The whole variable domain, filled in from reference TRBV12-5 and TRBJ2-7, reads DARVTQTPRHKVTEMGQEVTMRCQPILGHNTVFWYRQTMMQGLELLAYFRNRAPLDDSGMPKDRFSAEMPDATLATLKIQPSEPRDSAVYFCASGPGDSGRRTTSYEQYFGPGTRLTVT.

The chain is built from TRBV15 and TRBJ2-1; 9 positions match TRBD1. V gave up 0 bases and J gave up 8 bases; unmatched junction bases: 8. The CDR3 spans 16 residues. Germline loops: CDR1 LNHNV, CDR2 YYDKDF (reference sequence). The CDR3 sequence: CATSRDNRGRRDEQFF. CDR3 coding DNA: TGTGCCACCAGCAGAGATAACAGGGGGCGCAGGGATGAGCAGTTCTTC. Full variable domain (missing parts from reference TRBV15 and TRBJ2-1): DAMVIQNPRYQVTQFGKPVTLSCSQTLNHNVMYWYQQKSSQAPKLLFHYYDKDFNNEADTPDNFQSRRPNTSFCFLDIRSPGLGDTAMYLCATSRDNRGRRDEQFFGPGTRLTVL.

This clonotype has ten or more counts. The rearrangement uses TRBV5-1 and TRBJ1-2, with D hard to call. V was pared by 3 bases and J by 6 bases, with 9 bases between. CDR1 and CDR2 from the germline V gene are SGHRS and YFSETQ. The CDR3 covers 12 residues. The CDR3 DNA follows: TGCGCCAGCAGCTCGCTCCTCGATGGCTACACCTTC. Translated, it gives CASSSLLDGYTF.

This clonotype was counted only a few times. This chain connects TRBV20-1 to TRBJ2-6, with D possibly TRBD2 on 6 matching bases. The germline V gene encodes CDR1 DFQATT and CDR2 SNEGSKA (reference sequence). This CDR3 contains 14 residues. V lost 4 bases to trimming and J lost 0 bases, with 7 bases between them. CDR3 DNA: TGCAGTGCTAAAGCGGGCTCTGGGGCCAACGTCCTGACTTTC. It encodes CSAKAGSGANVLTF.

Many counts were recorded for this clonotype. This chain links TRBV11-2 with TRBJ2-7; a possible D gene is TRBD2 (6 bases). Germline V gives CDR1 SGHAT, CDR2 FQNNGV. Trimming took 5 bases from V and 6 from J, leaving 14 bases between them. The CDR3 runs to 13 residues. This CDR3 is CASSQGLRLEQYF. The CDR3 nucleotides read TGTGCCAGCAGCCAGGGACTGAGGCTCGAGCAGTACTTC. The full variable domain, in which reference TRBV11-2 and TRBJ2-7 provide the parts outside the CDR3, is EAGVAQSPRYKIIEKRQSVAFWCNPISGHATLYWYQQILGQGPKLLIQFQNNGVVDDSQLPKDRFSAERLKGVDSTLKIQPAKLEDSAVYLCASSQGLRLEQYFGPGTRLTVT.

J is TRBJ2-2 and V is TRBV7-8; weak D call: TRBD1 (5 bases). Germline V gene data show CDR1 as SGHVS and CDR2 as FQNEAQ. The CDR3 totals 15 residues. V dropped 5 bases and J dropped 7 bases, with 17 bases sitting between them. The CDR3 DNA reads TGTGCCAGCAGCCCAAGGGCAGGGATCGGCGGGGAGCTGTTTTTT. It encodes CASSPRAGIGGELFF.

This clonotype has at least ten counts. V usage is TRBV5-1 and J usage is TRBJ1-1; D uncertain. CDR1 is SGHRS and CDR2 is YFSETQ in the germline V gene. The CDR3 length is 14 residues. Trimming took off 4 bases at V and 3 bases at J, with 13 bases between the two ends. Written as DNA, the CDR3 is TGCGCCAGCAGCCTGCCGGACTACGACACTGAAGCTTTCTTT. Protein product: CASSLPDYDTEAFF.

In this sample, this clonotype turned up many times. V usage is TRBV12-3 or TRBV12-4 and J usage is TRBJ2-5; D is possibly TRBD1 (5 bases). CDR3 length: 14 amino acids. V dropped 3 bases and J dropped 0 bases, with 8 bases sitting between them. Here the CDR3 DNA reads TGTGCCAGCAGTTTTTGGACACACCAAGAGACCCAGTACTTC. This sequence encodes CASSFWTHQETQYF.

The chain employs TRBV29-1 and TRBJ1-2; D is possibly TRBD1 (5 bases). Germline loops: CDR1 SQVTM, CDR2 ANQGSEA. Trimming removed 2 bases from V and 8 bases from J, with 12 bases in between. CDR3 length equals 12 residues. In DNA form, the CDR3 reads TGCAGCGTTGAACCGGGGCCCCGGGGCTACACCTTC. This translates into CSVEPGPRGYTF.

The chain uses TRBV5-5 and TRBJ2-1, with 9 bases lining up with TRBD1. The germline CDR1 and CDR2 sequences are SGHKS and YYEKEE (reference sequence). Trimming cost V 1 base and J 7 bases; bases outside gene matches: 12. The CDR3 extends over 17 amino acids. The CDR3 DNA reads TGTGCCAGCAGCTTGCCCTCCCGGGACAGGGTTGGGAATGAGCAGTTCTTC. Translation gives CASSLPSRDRVGNEQFF.

On this clonotype: A much larger clone differs from this one at a single base, so this may be a read error. The chain has TRBV9 and TRBJ2-3; TRBD2 matches 8 bases. The CDR3 is 17 residues long. The germline V gene has CDR1 SGDLS and CDR2 YYNGEE. V lost 0 bases, J lost 2 bases, and 8 bases stayed unmatched. CDR3 DNA: TGTGCCAGCAGCGTAGGAAGTGGCGGGAGGACCACAGATACGCAGTATTTT. Amino acids: CASSVGSGGRTTDTQYF.

The chain combines TRBV10-3 with TRBJ2-7; D is perhaps TRBD2 (6 bases). This CDR3 comprises 14 residues. Germline assignment: CDR1 ENHRY and CDR2 SYGVKD. V lost 4 bases to trimming and J lost 0 bases, with 10 bases between them. This chain's CDR3 is CAISAGLSSYEQYF. The CDR3 bases are TGTGCCATCAGTGCAGGACTATCCTCCTACGAGCAGTACTTC.

This clonotype was recorded many times. CDR3 DNA: TGTGCCAGCAGCTTGAATGAGGGTTCTGGGGCCAACGTCCTGACTTTC. Translated: CASSLNEGSGANVLTF. The gene calls are TRBV28 and TRBJ2-6; possibly TRBD2 for D (5 bases). Between the trimmed V and J ends, which lost 6 bases and 1 base, there was a span of 13 bases. This CDR3 spans 16 amino acids. CDR1 is MDHEN, CDR2 SYDVKM, per germline.

This clonotype has at least ten counts. This chain joins TRBV5-5 and TRBJ1-3; D remains ambiguous. V gave up 0 bases and J gave up 2 bases, with 3 bases separating them. CDR1 SGHKS and CDR2 YYEKEE come from the germline V gene (reference sequence). The CDR3 length is 13 residues. Here the CDR3 DNA reads TGTGCCAGCAGCTTGGCCCCTGGAAACACCATATATTTT. It specifies CASSLAPGNTIYF.

This clonotype was recorded many times. The genes are TRBV5-1 and TRBJ2-1; the D gene is possibly TRBD2 (6 bases). The CDR3 runs to 16 residues. The V and J ends lost 2 bases and 4 bases respectively, with 16 bases between them. CDR1 and CDR2 from the germline V gene are SGHRS and YFSETQ. The CDR3 nucleotides are TGCGCCAGCAGCTTTGGGGGGAACAAGCCATACAATGAGCAGTTCTTC. Translating it yields CASSFGGNKPYNEQFF.

This clonotype came up many times. Its ends do not fully match the called genes, so a read error is possible. The genes are TRBV4-3 and TRBJ2-1; the match to TRBD1 covers 10 bases. Germline assignment: CDR1 LGHNA and CDR2 YSLEER. The CDR3 length is 16 residues. CDR3 sequence (DNA): TGCGCCAGCAGCCAAGATAAGGGACAGGGGTACAGTGAGCAGTTCTTC. Translating gives CASSQDKGQGYSEQFF.

This clonotype was found many times. This chain connects TRBV6-1 to TRBJ2-1; weak D call: TRBD2 (7 bases). CDR1 and CDR2 (germline): MNHNS, SASEGT. V lost 6 bases, J lost 4 bases, and 13 bases lay in between. The CDR3 length is 14 residues. CDR3 bases: TGTGCCAGCAGCGTCGGGGGGCCATACAATGAGCAGTTCTTC. Amino acid sequence: CASSVGGPYNEQFF.

The rearrangement links TRBV7-8 to TRBJ2-2, with D hard to call. V dropped 5 bases and J dropped 5 bases, with 9 bases sitting between them. Germline CDR1 is SGHVS and CDR2 is FQNEAQ. This CDR3 spans 13 amino acids. The CDR3 region is CASSPDRTGELFF. The DNA of the CDR3 is TGTGCCAGCAGCCCAGATAGGACCGGGGAGCTGTTTTTT. The whole variable domain, filled in from reference TRBV7-8 and TRBJ2-2, reads GAGVSQSPRYKVAKRGQDVALRCDPISGHVSLFWYQQALGQGPEFLTYFQNEAQLDKSGLPSDRFFAERPEGSVSTLKIQRTQQEDSAVYLCASSPDRTGELFFGEGSRLTVL.